There are many counts of the clone carrying this T cell receptor beta chain. Its cognate antigen is unknown. This sample is drawn from a study of T cell repertoires in cytomegalovirus infection. TCRdb re-called the reads through MiXCR, storing one row per CDR3 protein. The sample records roughly 800,000 distinct CDR3 sequences, 25% to 35% being singletons. V gave up 3 bases and J gave up 4 bases; unmatched junction bases: 11. This CDR3 is 16 amino acids long. The chain employs TRBV12-3 or TRBV12-4 and TRBJ1-2; 7 bases are shared with TRBD1. The TCR was taken from a human donor in good health (CMV status not recorded). Some clones in this sample may be carry-over from other donors' samples. The sample was cultured CD8+ T cells from PBMCs, taken from culture after CMV antigen stimulation. CDR3: CASSFDREVGGYGYTF. The CDR3 DNA follows: TGTGCCAGCAGTTTCGACAGGGAAGTAGGGGGCTATGGCTACACCTTC.